One and the same sample provided the 2 T cell receptor beta chains below, sequenced in a study of shared clonotypes between healthy human individuals. TCRdb keeps only in-frame clones here, not all; method: immunoSEQ multiplex PCR. The data show around 2.5 million clones, with over 85% seen just once and more than 0.35% held by the top ten. Source material: naive CD4+ T cells from PBMCs. The subset is: CD45RA+ positively selected. Receptors were obtained from a man younger than 35 in good health. Some clones in this sample may be carry-over from other donors' samples.

This chain uses TRBV28 with TRBJ2-2, with D possibly being TRBD2 (7 bases). Trimming shortened V by 8 bases and J by 4 bases, and 14 bases separated the two germline ends. This CDR3 region has 14 residues. Germline values: CDR1 MDHEN, CDR2 SYDVKM. As DNA, the CDR3 is TGTGCCAGCCTAGGGGGGGCGCGCACCGGGGAGCTGTTTTTT. Protein sequence: CASLGGARTGELFF.

CDR3 in DNA: TGTGCCAGCAGCTCAAACAGGGACGGCACAGATACGCAGTATTTT. Protein: CASSSNRDGTDTQYF. The V and J genes are TRBV7-2 and TRBJ2-3; possibly TRBD1 for D (6 bases). This CDR3 is built from 15 residues. From germline, CDR1 is SGHTA and CDR2 FQGNSA. V shed 4 bases and J shed 1 base, with 12 bases lying between them.